The T cell receptor (beta chain) under discussion was sequenced for a study of CD8+CD57+ T cells in acquired aplastic anemia. About the study: Around 3.2 ug was the average amount of DNA from sorted CD4+ and CD8+ cells. The study, taken as a whole, reports: Patients and controls turned out to have 25 to 35 CD8+ CDR3 sequences in common.

This CDR3 has 18 residues. V was pared by 3 bases and J by 8 bases, with 14 bases of the junction left unmatched. In germline, CDR1 is SNHLY, CDR2 FYNNEI. This clonotype has more than one count but fewer than ten. Its specificity is unknown. A much larger clone sits a single nucleotide away, making a read error possible. Researchers used genomic DNA as the template to profile TCR beta VDJ and CDR3. MiXCR, applied by TCRdb to the reads, yields one record per CDR3 protein. The table includes some 120,000 distinct CDR3 sequences, 48% detected once. This clonotype was sampled from a human donor in good health, serving as a control. The material sequenced was sorted CD4+, CD8+, or CD8+CD57+ T cells (not recorded which) from PBMCs. The rearrangement uses TRBV2 and TRBJ1-4; 11 bases line up with TRBD1. In nucleotides, the CDR3 is TGTGCCAGCAGTGAGACCCGGGACAGGGGGAGAGGCAAGGAAAAACTGTTTTTT. Translated: CASSETRDRGRGKEKLFF.